This note documents a single T cell receptor beta chain sequence. Its antigen remains unidentified. Nothing much larger sits one base from this clone, and base qualities are not available. The CDR3 spans 15 residues, from the cysteine through the phenylalanine. The entry retains the CDR3 DNA only, 45 bases that are in frame from base 1. CDR1 KGHSH and CDR2 LQKENI were looked up in the germline V gene. The V end loses 3 bases and the J end loses 1 base, and a stretch of 7 bases separates them. This entry belongs to a study of T cell responses to AZD1222 COVID-19 vaccine (dated by TCRdb to the early 2020s). Notes on the research overall: Because spike-specific TCR depth and breadth did not differ between the two schedules, AZD1222 recipients who got a second dose at roughly 4 weeks were pooled with those who got a second dose at roughly 12 weeks. Trial participants were enrolled into age subgroups of 18-55, 56-69 and 70-plus years, which contained approximately 150, 30 and 60 TCR-sequenced participants, respectively. A total of over 230 trial participants underwent TCR sequencing, of whom around 200 received two doses of AZD1222 and 26 received two doses of the MenACWY control vaccine. Broad study findings and their caveats: Because no day 14 peak-response samples were available, repertoires were characterized only after the peak T cell response. Most participants were white British and females outnumbered males, and the authors suggested that clonal diversity may have been underestimated. Reportedly, almost half of the unique spike-specific TCRs recognized epitopes lying outside the regions that are mutated in the B.1.351 and B.1.1.7 variants. Conclusions about previously exposed vaccinees were limited because only 5 or 6 AZD1222 recipients were SARS-CoV-2 seropositive at baseline. The vaccine-associated CD4 TCRs covered the entire spike protein, and the dominant responses fell in regions 160-218 and 743-854. The 56-69-year group was small, and its depth increase did not reach significance, likely because of low power. A significant rise in spike-specific TCR breadth and depth was observed after two AZD1222 doses relative to day 0 and relative to MenACWY recipients.

The time point label for this specimen denotes: baseline before first vaccination. Samples from vaccinated people were obtained from the UK trials COV001 and COV002, which included a single-blind randomized controlled phase 2/3 trial of AZD1222 (ChAdOx1 nCoV-19) in healthy adults. For TCRbeta chain sequencing, PBMC samples were collected from trial participants at day 0 and at day 28 after the second dose. The CDR3 regions of human TCRbeta chains were analyzed by immunosequencing. For the original study's pipeline: TCRs in the repertoires were compared against a reference library of SARS-CoV-2-specific TCRs that had been generated with the MIRA antigen-specificity platform. Breadth was defined as the fraction of unique TCRs that were SARS-CoV-2-associated, and depth was defined as the fraction of total T cells that were SARS-CoV-2-associated. Using the MIRA data, every spike-specific TCR was mapped to the spike region that the TCR reacted to and assigned to either a CD4 or a CD8 class. Log10-transformed breadth and depth values were compared by one-way ANOVA with Sidak's multiple comparisons tests. TCRdb obtained this table from immuneACCESS and retained in-frame rearrangements with V and J assigned. These tables miss some clones; where compared with another copy, unresolved V genes account for less than half of the shortfall, and the remainder is unexplained. V and J calls and clone size follow that table, whereas D and trimming were derived from the DNA. For this sample the table gives about 180,000 clones, of which around 88% were detected only once. Approximately 0.5% of the sample is held by the ten biggest clonotypes.

Rearrangement joined TRBV18 to TRBJ2-6, with an unclear D gene assignment. The specimen comprised peripheral blood, sampled on day 0 of AZD1222 vaccination. The sequence derives from an adult in good health. The CDR3 has the sequence CASSPLESGANVLTF. The sequence in DNA is TGTGCCAGCTCACCCTTGGAATCTGGGGCCAACGTCCTGACTTTC.